The 16 T cell receptor beta chains in this list originate from one sample, sequenced in a study of cytomegalovirus exposure and HLA in healthy donors. Amplification used 60 Vbeta primers and 13 Jbeta primers. TCRdb's copy holds only in-frame clones and misses some; the assay was immunoSEQ multiplex PCR. Here the sample spans roughly 150,000 clones, more than 70% being singletons. What was sequenced was PBMCs. These TCRs come from a man aged 25-45 years in good health and CMV-seronegative.

This clone was recorded once. V usage is TRBV5-6 and J usage is TRBJ1-1; D possibly corresponds to TRBD1 (6 bases). Deletions cut 6 bases from V and 3 bases from J, with 21 bases between. The CDR3 loop spans 16 amino acids. Germline assignment: CDR1 SGHDT and CDR2 YYEEEE. CDR3 amino acids: CASTPPGGGVDTEAFF. CDR3 in DNA: TGTGCCAGCACCCCCCCGGGAGGGGGGGTGGACACTGAAGCTTTCTTT.

This sequence joins TRBV5-1 and TRBJ1-1, with D perhaps TRBD1 (6 bases). This CDR3 region has 14 residues. Germline V gene lookup returns CDR1 SGHRS and CDR2 YFSETQ. V shed 4 bases and J shed 4 bases, with 14 bases lying between them. Written as DNA, the CDR3 is TGCGCCAGCAGCATACGACAGGTAGGCACTGAAGCTTTCTTT. This codes for CASSIRQVGTEAFF.

The chain is built from TRBV29-1 and TRBJ2-7; 8 bases are a match to TRBD1. Germline V gene data show CDR1 as SQVTM and CDR2 as ANQGSEA. Trimming cost V 6 bases and J 1 base; bases outside gene matches: 8. The CDR3 totals 14 residues. DNA for the CDR3: TGCAGCGTCGACCCTGGGACAGGTTCCTACGAGCAGTACTTC. Protein sequence: CSVDPGTGSYEQYF.

The chain is built from TRBV10-2 and TRBJ1-5; 8 nucleotides align to TRBD1. The germline gives CDR1 WSHSY, CDR2 SAAADI. The V and J ends lost 3 bases and 4 bases, in that order; junction bases with no gene match: 5. The CDR3 consists of 15 residues. The CDR3 nucleotides are TGCGCCAGCAGTGATTTAAGACAGGGGAATCAGCCCCAGCATTTT. Translating it yields CASSDLRQGNQPQHF.

This CDR3 reads CASSLGPSSYEQYF. DNA for the CDR3: TGTGCCAGCAGCTTAGGCCCCAGCTCCTACGAGCAGTACTTC. V and J are TRBV11-3 and TRBJ2-7; D uncertain. V lost 1 base and J lost 0, with 7 bases in between. In germline, CDR1 is SGHNT, CDR2 YENEEA. The CDR3 extends over 14 amino acids.

With regard to this clone: One end of the junction is discordant with germline, which a read error may explain. The chain recombines TRBV7-9 with TRBJ1-1, with a tentative D call TRBD1 (5 bases). The CDR3 totals 12 residues. Germline V gives CDR1 SEHNR, CDR2 FQNEAQ (reference sequence). CDR3 sequence (DNA): TGTTCCAGCAGCTTAGACCTAGGGGTCGCTTTCTTT. Translation: CSSSLDLGVAFF.

The V and J genes are TRBV11-2 and TRBJ2-1; 11 positions match TRBD2. Germline V gene data show CDR1 as SGHAT and CDR2 as FQNNGV. The ends lost 6 bases at V and 7 bases at J; junction bases unmatched: 8. The CDR3 runs 15 residues. The CDR3 protein is CASSYTSGSVNEQFF. The CDR3, as DNA: TGTGCCAGCAGTTATACTAGCGGGAGTGTTAATGAGCAGTTCTTC.

This clone appeared once. The chain links TRBV7-2 to TRBJ1-1; D not resolved. The CDR3 has 13 residues. Germline CDR1 SGHTA, CDR2 FQGNSA. V lost 5 bases and J 1 base, leaving 8 bases between the germline ends. CDR3 bases: TGTGCCAGCAGCCTAATTCGGAACACTGAAGCTTTCTTT. As protein: CASSLIRNTEAFF.

The chain recombines TRBV5-1 with TRBJ2-3, with D hard to call. Per germline, CDR1 SGHRS and CDR2 YFSETQ. The CDR3 consists of 16 residues. Trimming took off 5 bases at V and 0 bases at J, with 16 bases between the two ends. CDR3 region: CASRNRAGTSTDTQYF. The CDR3 DNA reads as TGCGCCAGCAGAAACCGCGCAGGAACTAGCACAGATACGCAGTATTTT.

The rearrangement links TRBV5-1 to TRBJ1-2, with D possibly being TRBD1 (5 bases). Trimming pared 4 bases from V and 3 bases from J, leaving 13 bases between. The CDR3 spans 14 residues. The germline V gene has CDR1 SGHRS and CDR2 YFSETQ. Here the CDR3 DNA reads TGCGCCAGCAGCCCCGCACCCAGGGACTATGGCTACACCTTC. Protein sequence: CASSPAPRDYGYTF.

The chain joins TRBV9 to TRBJ1-1; D remains unclear. The CDR3 covers 13 residues. Germline CDR1 reads SGDLS; CDR2 reads YYNGEE. Trimming took off 0 bases at V and 6 bases at J, with 9 bases between the two ends. CDR3 residues: CASSVDAGPEAFF. CDR3 DNA: TGTGCCAGCAGCGTAGATGCGGGCCCTGAAGCTTTCTTT.

The chain recombines TRBV28 with TRBJ2-3; 7 bases fit TRBD1. The CDR3 consists of 16 residues. V lost 7 bases, J lost 6 bases, and 16 bases stayed unmatched. Looked up from germline, CDR1 is MDHEN and CDR2 is SYDVKM. DNA of the CDR3: TGTGCCAGCACCAAGGACAGGCGAAACCTCAGGGATACGCAGTATTTT. Translating it yields CASTKDRRNLRDTQYF.

The gene calls are TRBV5-1 and TRBJ2-7; D is perhaps TRBD1 (5 bases). With 4 bases removed from V and 2 bases from J, the gap between germline ends came to 13 bases. The CDR3 loop spans 14 amino acids. Germline V gene sequence: CDR1 SGHRS, CDR2 YFSETQ. CDR3 region: CASSTPGRAYEQYF. The CDR3 DNA reads as TGCGCCAGCAGCACGCCCGGCAGGGCCTACGAGCAGTACTTC.

The V call is TRBV2, the J call TRBJ2-7; weak D call: TRBD1 (6 bases). V was clipped by 7 bases and J by 5 bases, with 12 bases between them. This CDR3 is 12 amino acids long. The germline V gene has CDR1 SNHLY and CDR2 FYNNEI. The DNA of the CDR3 is TGTGCCAGCAACAACAGGGACCACGAGCAGTACTTC. Residues: CASNNRDHEQYF.

CDR3 nucleotide sequence: TGTGCCAGTAGTTCAGAGTCTCCCGGGTACCAAGAGACCCAGTACTTC. This translates into CASSSESPGYQETQYF. The chain couples TRBV19 to TRBJ2-5; D ambiguous. Trimming cost V 5 bases and J 0 bases, with 16 bases left between them. The CDR3 is 16 amino acids. Germline V gene data show CDR1 as LNHDA and CDR2 as SQIVND (reference sequence).

This clone occurred once. The chain carries TRBV7-8 and TRBJ2-7; 9 positions match TRBD1. Trimming cost V 5 bases and J 5 bases; bases outside gene matches: 10. Germline CDR1 reads SGHVS; CDR2 reads FQNEAQ. CDR3 length: 15 amino acids. The CDR3 protein is CASSVQGQGIDEQYF. For the CDR3, the DNA is TGTGCCAGCAGCGTGCAGGGACAGGGAATCGACGAGCAGTACTTC. The full variable domain, with the rest looked up from reference TRBV7-8 and TRBJ2-7, is GAGVSQSPRYKVAKRGQDVALRCDPISGHVSLFWYQQALGQGPEFLTYFQNEAQLDKSGLPSDRFFAERPEGSVSTLKIQRTQQEDSAVYLCASSVQGQGIDEQYFGPGTRLTVT.